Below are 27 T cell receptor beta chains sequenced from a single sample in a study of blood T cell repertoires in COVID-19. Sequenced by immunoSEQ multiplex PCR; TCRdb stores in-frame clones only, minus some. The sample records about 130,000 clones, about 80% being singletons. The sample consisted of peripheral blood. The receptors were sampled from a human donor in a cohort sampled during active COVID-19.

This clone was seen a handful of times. CDR3 in DNA: TGTGCCAGCAGCTTGACGGGGTTCTATGGCTACACCTTC. Translated, it gives CASSLTGFYGYTF. V and J are TRBV5-4 and TRBJ1-2; D is uncertain. CDR1 is SGHNT, CDR2 YYREEE, per germline (reference sequence). Trimming stripped 1 base from V and 4 bases from J, with 8 bases between. This CDR3 is built from 13 residues.

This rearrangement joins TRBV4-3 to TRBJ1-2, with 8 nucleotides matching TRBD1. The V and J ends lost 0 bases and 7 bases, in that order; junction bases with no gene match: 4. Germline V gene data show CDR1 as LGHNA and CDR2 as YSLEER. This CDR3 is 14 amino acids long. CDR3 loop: CASSQELQGGGYTF. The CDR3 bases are TGCGCCAGCAGCCAAGAACTACAGGGGGGTGGCTACACCTTC.

The CDR3 region has the DNA TGCAGCGTTGAAGATGGGTCAGGGGCCTATGGCTACACCTTC. Translated: CSVEDGSGAYGYTF. This chain joins TRBV29-1 and TRBJ1-2, with D perhaps TRBD1 (6 bases). In germline, CDR1 is SQVTM, CDR2 ANQGSEA. V lost 0 bases and J 4 bases, leaving 12 bases between the germline ends. The CDR3 extends over 14 amino acids.

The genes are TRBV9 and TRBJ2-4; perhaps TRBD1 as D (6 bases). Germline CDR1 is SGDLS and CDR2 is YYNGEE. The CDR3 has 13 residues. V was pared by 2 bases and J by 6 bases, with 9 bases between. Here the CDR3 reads CASSVGQGNIQYF. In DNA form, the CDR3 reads TGTGCCAGCAGCGTGGGACAAGGAAACATTCAGTACTTC.

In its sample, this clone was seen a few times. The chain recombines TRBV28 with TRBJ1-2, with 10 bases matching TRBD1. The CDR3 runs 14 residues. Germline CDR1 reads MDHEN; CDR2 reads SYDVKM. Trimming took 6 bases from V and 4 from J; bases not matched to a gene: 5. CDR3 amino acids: CASRGTGALYGYTF. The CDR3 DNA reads TGTGCCAGCAGGGGGACAGGGGCGCTCTATGGCTACACCTTC.

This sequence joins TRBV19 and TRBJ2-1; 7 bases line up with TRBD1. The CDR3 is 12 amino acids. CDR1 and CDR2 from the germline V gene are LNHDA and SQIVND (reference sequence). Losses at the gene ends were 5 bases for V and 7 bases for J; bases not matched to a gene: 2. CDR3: CASSLDRNEQFF. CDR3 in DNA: TGTGCCAGTAGTCTGGACAGGAATGAGCAGTTCTTC.

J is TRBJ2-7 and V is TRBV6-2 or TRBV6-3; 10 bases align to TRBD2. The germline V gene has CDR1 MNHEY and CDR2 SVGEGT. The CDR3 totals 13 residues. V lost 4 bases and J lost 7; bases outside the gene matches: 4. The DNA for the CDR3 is TGTGCCAGCAGTTGGACTAGCGGAGGAGAGCAGTACGTC. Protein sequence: CASSWTSGGEQYV.

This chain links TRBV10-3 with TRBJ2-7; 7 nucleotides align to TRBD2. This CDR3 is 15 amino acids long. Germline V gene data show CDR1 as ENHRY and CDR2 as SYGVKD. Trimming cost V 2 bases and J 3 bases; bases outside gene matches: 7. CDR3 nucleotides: TGTGCCATCAGTGAGGGACTAGTCTCGGGCTACGAGCAGTACTTC. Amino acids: CAISEGLVSGYEQYF.

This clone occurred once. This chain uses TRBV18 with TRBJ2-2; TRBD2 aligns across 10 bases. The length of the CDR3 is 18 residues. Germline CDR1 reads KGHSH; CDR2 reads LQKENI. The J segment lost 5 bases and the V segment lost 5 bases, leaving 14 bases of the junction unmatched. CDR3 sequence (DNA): TGTGCCAGCTCATCTTCGGCTAGCGGGAGTGTTGGTACCGGGGAGCTGTTTTTT. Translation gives CASSSSASGSVGTGELFF.

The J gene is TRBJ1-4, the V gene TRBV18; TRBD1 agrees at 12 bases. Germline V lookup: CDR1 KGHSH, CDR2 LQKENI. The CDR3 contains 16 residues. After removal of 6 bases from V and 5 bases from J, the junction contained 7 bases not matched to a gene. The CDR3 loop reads CASSRSGTGGNEKLFF. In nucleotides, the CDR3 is TGTGCCAGCTCCCGCTCCGGGACAGGGGGCAATGAAAAACTGTTTTTT.

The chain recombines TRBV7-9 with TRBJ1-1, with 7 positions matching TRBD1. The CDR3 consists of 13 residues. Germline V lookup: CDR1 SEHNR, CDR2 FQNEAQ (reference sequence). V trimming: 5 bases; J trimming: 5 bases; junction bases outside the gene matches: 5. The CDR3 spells CASSPRQGTEAFF. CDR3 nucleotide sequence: TGTGCCAGCAGCCCAAGACAGGGAACTGAAGCTTTCTTT.

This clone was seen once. The CDR3 DNA sequence: TGTGCCACCAGTGATTTGGATCGGGATGATGAGCAGTTCTTC. Translated: CATSDLDRDDEQFF. The chain links TRBV24-1 to TRBJ2-1, with D possibly TRBD2 on 5 matching bases. CDR3 length equals 14 residues. V was shortened by 0 bases and J by 8 bases, with 10 bases between the two germline ends. The germline V gene has CDR1 KGHDR and CDR2 SFDVKD.

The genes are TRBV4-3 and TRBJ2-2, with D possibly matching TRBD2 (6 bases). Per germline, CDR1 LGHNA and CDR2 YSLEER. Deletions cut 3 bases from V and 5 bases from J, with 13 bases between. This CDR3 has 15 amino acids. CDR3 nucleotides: TGCGCCAGCAGCCAGCGACTAGAAGCGACCGGGGAGCTGTTTTTT. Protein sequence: CASSQRLEATGELFF.

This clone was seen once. The chain's CDR3 is CASSLRGRAGYENYGYTF. The CDR3 region has the DNA TGTGCCAGCAGTCTCCGAGGAAGGGCAGGGTACGAGAACTATGGCTACACCTTC. The gene calls are TRBV2 and TRBJ1-2; D may be TRBD1 (5 bases). V was clipped by 5 bases and J by 2 bases, with 24 bases between them. The germline V gene encodes CDR1 SNHLY and CDR2 FYNNEI. This CDR3 has 18 residues.

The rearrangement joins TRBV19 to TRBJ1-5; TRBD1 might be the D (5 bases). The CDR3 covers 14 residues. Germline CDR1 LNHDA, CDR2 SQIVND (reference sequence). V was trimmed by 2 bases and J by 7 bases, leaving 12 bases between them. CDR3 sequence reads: CASSIPGLLQPQHF. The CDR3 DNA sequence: TGTGCCAGTAGTATACCAGGGCTCCTCCAGCCCCAGCATTTT.

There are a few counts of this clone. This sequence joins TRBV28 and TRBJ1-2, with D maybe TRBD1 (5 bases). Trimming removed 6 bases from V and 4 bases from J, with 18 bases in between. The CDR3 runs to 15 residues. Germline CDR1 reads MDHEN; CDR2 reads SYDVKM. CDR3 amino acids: CASRTGLRSAYGYTF. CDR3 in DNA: TGTGCCAGCAGAACGGGACTCCGCTCCGCCTATGGCTACACCTTC.

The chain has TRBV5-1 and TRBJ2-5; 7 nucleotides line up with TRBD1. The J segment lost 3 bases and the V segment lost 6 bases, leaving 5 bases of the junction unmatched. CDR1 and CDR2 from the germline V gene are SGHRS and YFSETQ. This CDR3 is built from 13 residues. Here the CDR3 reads CASKTGREETQYF. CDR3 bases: TGCGCCAGCAAGACAGGGCGTGAAGAGACCCAGTACTTC. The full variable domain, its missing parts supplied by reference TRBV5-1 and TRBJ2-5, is KAGVTQTPRYLIKTRGQQVTLSCSPISGHRSVSWYQQTPGQGLQFLFEYFSETQRNKGNFPGRFSGRQFSNSRSEMNVSTLELGDSALYLCASKTGREETQYFGPGTRLLVL.

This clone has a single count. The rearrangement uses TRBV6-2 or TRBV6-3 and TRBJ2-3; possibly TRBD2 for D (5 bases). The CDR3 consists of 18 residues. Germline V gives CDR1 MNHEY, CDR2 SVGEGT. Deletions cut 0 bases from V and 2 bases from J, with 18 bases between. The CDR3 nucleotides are TGTGCCAGCAGTTACTCTATTACCGGGGAGCTTCTCACAGATACGCAGTATTTT. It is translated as CASSYSITGELLTDTQYF.

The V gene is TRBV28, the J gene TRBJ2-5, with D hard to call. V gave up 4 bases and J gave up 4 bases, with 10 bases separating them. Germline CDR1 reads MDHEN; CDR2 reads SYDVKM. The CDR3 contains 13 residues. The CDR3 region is CASSSGRLETQYF. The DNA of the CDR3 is TGTGCCAGCAGTTCCGGCAGGTTAGAGACCCAGTACTTC.

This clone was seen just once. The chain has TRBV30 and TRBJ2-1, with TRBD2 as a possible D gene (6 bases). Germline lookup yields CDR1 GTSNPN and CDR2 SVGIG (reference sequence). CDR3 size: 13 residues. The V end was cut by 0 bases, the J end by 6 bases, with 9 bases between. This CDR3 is CAWSVEGRNEQFF. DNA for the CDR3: TGTGCCTGGAGTGTGGAGGGTCGCAATGAGCAGTTCTTC. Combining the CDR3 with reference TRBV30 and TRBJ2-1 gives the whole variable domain SQTIHQWPATLVQPVGSPLSLECTVEGTSNPNLYWYRQAAGRGLQLLFYSVGIGQISSEVPQNLSASRPQDRQFILSSKKLLLSDSGFYLCAWSVEGRNEQFFGPGTRLTVL.

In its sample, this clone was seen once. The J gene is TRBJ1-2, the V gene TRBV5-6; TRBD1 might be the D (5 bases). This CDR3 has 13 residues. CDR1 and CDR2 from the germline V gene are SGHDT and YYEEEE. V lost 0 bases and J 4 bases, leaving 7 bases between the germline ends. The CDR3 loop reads CASSLVQGYGYTF. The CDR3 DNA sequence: TGTGCCAGCAGCTTGGTCCAGGGCTATGGCTACACCTTC.

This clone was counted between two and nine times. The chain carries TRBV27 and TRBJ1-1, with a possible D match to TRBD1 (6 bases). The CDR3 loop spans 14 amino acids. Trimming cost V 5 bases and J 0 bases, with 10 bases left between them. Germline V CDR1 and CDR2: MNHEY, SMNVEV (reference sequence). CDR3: CASSGRGLNTEAFF. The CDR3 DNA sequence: TGTGCCAGCAGTGGCAGGGGATTGAACACTGAAGCTTTCTTT.

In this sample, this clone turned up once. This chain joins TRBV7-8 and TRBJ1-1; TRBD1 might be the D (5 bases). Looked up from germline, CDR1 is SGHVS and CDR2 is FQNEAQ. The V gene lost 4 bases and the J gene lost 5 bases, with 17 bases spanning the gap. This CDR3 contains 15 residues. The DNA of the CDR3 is TGTGCCAGCAGCTCTCAAGGGGCGGTCGGGACTGAAGCTTTCTTT. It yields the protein CASSSQGAVGTEAFF.

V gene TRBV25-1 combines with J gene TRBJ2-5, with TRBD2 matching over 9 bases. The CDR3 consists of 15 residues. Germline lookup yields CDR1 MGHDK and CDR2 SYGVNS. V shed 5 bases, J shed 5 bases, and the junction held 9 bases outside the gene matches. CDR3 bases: TGTGCCAGCAGTCCAGGGGTAGCGGGGGTCGAGACCCAGTACTTC. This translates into CASSPGVAGVETQYF.

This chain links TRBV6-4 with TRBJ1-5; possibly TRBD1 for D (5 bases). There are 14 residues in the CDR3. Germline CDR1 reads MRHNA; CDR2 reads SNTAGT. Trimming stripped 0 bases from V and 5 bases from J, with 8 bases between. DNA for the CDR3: TGTGCCAGCAGTGACTCGCCAGGGTATCAGCCCCAGCATTTT. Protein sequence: CASSDSPGYQPQHF.

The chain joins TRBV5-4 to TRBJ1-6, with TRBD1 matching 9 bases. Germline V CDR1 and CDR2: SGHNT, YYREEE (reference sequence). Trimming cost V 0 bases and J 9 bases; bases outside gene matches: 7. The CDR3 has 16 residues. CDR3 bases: TGTGCCAGCAGCTTGGCCTCACAGGGGGCAACTTCACCCCTCCACTTT. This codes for CASSLASQGATSPLHF.

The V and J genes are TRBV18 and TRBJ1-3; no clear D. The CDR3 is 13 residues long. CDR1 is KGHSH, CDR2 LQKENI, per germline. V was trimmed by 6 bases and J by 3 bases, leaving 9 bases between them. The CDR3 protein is CASSGENGNTIYF. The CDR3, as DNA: TGTGCCAGCTCCGGGGAAAATGGAAACACCATATATTTT.